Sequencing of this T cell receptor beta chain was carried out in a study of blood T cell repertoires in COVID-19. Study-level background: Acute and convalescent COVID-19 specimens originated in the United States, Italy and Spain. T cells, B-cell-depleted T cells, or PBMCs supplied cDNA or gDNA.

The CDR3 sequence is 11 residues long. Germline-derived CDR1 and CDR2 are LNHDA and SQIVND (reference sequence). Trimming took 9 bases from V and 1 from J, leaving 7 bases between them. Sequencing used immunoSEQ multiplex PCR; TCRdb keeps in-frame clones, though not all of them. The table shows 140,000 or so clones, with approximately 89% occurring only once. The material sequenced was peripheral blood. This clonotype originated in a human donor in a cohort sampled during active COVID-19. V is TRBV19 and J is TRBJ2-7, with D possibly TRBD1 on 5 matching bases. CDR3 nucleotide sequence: TGTGCCAGGACAGCTTCCTACGAGCAGTACTTC. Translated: CARTASYEQYF.